This T cell receptor beta chain originates from a study of blood T cells in healthy people across ages. PCR was performed a second time for roughly 7 to 12 cycles using a sample-barcoded 5' primer and a J-beta primer mix. TCRdb re-analysed the 5' RACE reads in MiXCR, keeping a single row per CDR3 protein. The data hold 750,000 to 850,000 distinct CDR3 sequences, with roughly 25% observed a single time. V lost 5 bases and J 6 bases, leaving 13 bases between the germline ends. CDR1 is SGHTA, CDR2 FQGNSA, per germline. This CDR3 comprises 14 residues. This same sample was also taken into another study, of T cells of mothers and their children. That report notes: cDNA was made from all extracted RNA, around 1.6 ug per 15 ul.

The rearrangement joins TRBV7-2 to TRBJ2-2, with D possibly matching TRBD2 (6 bases). The source is a boy aged 5-17 years in good health. The sequenced material came from blood. The chain's CDR3 is CASSPVGGPGELFF. DNA of the CDR3: TGTGCCAGCAGCCCGGTGGGGGGACCCGGGGAGCTGTTTTTT. The whole variable domain, filled in from reference TRBV7-2 and TRBJ2-2, reads GAGVSQSPSNKVTEKGKDVELRCDPISGHTALYWYRQSLGQGLEFLIYFQGNSAPDKSGLPSDRFSAERTGGSVSTLTIQRTQQEDSAVYLCASSPVGGPGELFFGEGSRLTVL.